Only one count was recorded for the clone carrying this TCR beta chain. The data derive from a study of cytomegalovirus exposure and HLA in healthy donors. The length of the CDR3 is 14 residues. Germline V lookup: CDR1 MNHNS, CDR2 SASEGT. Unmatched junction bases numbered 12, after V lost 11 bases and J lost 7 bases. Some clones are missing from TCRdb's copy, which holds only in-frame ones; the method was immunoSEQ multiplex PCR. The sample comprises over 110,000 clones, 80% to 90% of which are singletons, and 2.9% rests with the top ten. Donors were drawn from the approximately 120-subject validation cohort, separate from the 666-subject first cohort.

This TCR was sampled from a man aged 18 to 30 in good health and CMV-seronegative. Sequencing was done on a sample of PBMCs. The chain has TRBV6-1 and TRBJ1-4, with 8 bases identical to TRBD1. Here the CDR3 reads CALSNRDRTEKLFF. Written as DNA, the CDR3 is TGTGCCCTTTCCAACCGGGACAGGACTGAAAAACTGTTTTTT.